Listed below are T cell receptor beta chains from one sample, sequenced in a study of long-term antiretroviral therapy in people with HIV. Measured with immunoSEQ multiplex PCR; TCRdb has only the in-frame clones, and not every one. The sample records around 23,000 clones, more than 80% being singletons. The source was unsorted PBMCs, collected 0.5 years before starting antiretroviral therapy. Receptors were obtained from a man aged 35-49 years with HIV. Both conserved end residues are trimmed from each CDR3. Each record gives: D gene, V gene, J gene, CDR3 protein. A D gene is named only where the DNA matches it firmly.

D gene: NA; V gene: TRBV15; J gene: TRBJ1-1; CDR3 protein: ATSRERRNTEAF
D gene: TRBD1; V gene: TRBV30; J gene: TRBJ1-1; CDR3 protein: AWSRGQGVLGAF
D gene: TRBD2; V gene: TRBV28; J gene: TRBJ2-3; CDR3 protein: ASSLGVAGPTADTQY
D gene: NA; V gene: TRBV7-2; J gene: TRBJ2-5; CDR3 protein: ASSLQAAGGQETQY
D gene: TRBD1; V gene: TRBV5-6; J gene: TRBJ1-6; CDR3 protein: ASSRGTGYSPLH
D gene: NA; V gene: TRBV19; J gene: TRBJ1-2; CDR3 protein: ASSRDGVWDYGYT
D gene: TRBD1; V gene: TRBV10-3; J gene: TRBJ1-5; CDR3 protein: AISRGTGSNQPQH
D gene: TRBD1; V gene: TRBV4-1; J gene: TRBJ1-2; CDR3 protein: ASSQTRDSYGYT
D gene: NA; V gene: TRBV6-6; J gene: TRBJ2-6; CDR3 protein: ASSLRPGANVLT
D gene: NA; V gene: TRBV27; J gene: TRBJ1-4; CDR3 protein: ASSLLGQGLLF
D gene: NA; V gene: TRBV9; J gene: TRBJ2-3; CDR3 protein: ASSVEVTEARDTQY
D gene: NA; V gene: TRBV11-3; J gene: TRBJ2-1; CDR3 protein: ASSLEGQYNEQF
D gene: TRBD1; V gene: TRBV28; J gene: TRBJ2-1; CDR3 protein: ATRTGSSYNEQF
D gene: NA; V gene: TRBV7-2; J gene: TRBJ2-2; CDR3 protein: ASSSPGSPGELF
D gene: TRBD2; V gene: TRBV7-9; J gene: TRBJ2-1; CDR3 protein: ASSLAVAGEF
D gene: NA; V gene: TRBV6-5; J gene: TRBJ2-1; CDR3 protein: ASTHKDNEQF
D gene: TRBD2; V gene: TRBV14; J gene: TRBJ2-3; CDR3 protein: ASSFRLAGPSTDTQY
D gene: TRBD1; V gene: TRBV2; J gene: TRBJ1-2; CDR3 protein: ASSRTGESGYT
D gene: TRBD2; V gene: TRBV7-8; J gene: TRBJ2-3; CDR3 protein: ASSPATAGGNTQY
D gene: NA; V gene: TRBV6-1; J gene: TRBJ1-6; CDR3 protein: ASSEAAGYSPLH
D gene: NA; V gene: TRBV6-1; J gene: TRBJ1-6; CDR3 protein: ASSEQGYDSPLH
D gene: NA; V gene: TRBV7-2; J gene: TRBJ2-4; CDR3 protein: ASSVGVLRNIQY
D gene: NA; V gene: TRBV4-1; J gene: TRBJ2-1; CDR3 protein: ASSQAGGGGEQF
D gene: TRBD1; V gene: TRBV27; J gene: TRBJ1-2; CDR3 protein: ASSLTGDNPYGYT
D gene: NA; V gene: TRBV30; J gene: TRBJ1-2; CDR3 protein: AWKDRVGYT
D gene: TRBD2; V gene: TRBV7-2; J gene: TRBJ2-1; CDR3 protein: ASSLLAGNEQF
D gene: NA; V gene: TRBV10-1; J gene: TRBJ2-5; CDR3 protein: ASSLLTAVSRGQETQY
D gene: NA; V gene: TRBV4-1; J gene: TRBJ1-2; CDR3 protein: ASSQGTPVGQFYGYT
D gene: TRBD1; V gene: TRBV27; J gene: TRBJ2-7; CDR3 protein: ASSLSGQGPYEQY
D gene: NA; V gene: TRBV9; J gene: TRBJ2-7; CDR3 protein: ASSPGLAAYEQY
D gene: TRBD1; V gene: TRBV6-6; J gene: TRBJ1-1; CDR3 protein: ATGTANTEAF
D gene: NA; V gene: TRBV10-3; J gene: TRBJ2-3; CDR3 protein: AISETDTQY
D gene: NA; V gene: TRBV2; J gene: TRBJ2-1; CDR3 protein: ASKAANNEQF
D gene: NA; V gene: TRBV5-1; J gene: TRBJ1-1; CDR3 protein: ASSLGHGPEAF
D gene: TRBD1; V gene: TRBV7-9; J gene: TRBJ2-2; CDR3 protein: ASSSHRGRVGELF
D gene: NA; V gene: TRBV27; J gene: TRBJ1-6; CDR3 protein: ASRLDRSGNSPLH
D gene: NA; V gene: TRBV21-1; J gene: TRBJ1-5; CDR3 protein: ASRRQGEQPQH
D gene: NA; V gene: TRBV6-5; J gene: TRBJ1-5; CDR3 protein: ASATRGGPQH
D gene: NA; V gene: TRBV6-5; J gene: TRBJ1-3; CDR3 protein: ASRPQAYSGNTIY
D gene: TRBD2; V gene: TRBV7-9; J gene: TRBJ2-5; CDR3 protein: ASSLELAGSQETQY
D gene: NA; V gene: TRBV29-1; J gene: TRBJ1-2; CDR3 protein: SVESMDSPNYGYT
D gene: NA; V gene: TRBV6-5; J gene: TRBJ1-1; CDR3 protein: ASSLLRNTEAF
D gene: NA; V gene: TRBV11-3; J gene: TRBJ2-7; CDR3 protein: ASSFRAFGEQY
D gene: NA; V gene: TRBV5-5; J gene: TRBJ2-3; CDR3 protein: ASSFGQGGDTQY
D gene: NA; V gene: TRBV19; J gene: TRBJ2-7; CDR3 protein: ASSMEIPAADSSYEQY
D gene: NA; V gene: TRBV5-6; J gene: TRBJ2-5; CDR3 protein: ASSLVGGSSETQY
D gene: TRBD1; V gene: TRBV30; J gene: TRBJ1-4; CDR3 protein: AWSVGRGIRKLF
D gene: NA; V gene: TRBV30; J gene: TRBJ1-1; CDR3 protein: AWSPIDTLNTEAF
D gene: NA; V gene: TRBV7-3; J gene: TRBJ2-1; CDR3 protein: ASSLGGSYNEQF
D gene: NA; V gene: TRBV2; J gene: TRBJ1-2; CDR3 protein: ASSSAYYGYT
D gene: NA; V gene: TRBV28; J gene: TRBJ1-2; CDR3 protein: ASSWEGRRYGYT
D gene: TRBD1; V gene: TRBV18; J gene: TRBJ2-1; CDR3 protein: ASSSTGPPGDEQF
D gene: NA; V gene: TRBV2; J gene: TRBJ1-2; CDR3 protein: ASSEAGADYGYT
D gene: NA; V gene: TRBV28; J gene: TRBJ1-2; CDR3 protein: ASSLTRGYGYT
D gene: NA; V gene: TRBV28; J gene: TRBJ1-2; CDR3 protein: ASSFRVPLYGYT